The clone carrying this T cell receptor beta chain was picked up one time. Libraries were prepared by immunoSEQ multiplex PCR; TCRdb keeps only in-frame clonotypes and omits some of them. In the table there are about 59,000 clones, roughly 92% of which are singletons. The data derive from a study of T cell changes during pregnancy in multiple sclerosis. The CDR3 spans 16 residues. Germline CDR1 is LNHDA and CDR2 is SQIVND (reference sequence). V gave up 7 bases and J gave up 4 bases, with 22 bases separating them. The TCR sequence derives from a female donor with multiple sclerosis, enrolled in a pregnancy study. Sequencing was performed on CD8+ T cells from peripheral blood mononuclear cells, taken in the third trimester of pregnancy. The J gene is TRBJ1-1, the V gene TRBV19, with a tentative D call TRBD1 (6 bases). The DNA of the CDR3 is TGTGCCAGTACTCCTCCCCCGTCGGGCAGGGGCACTGAAGCTTTCTTT. Protein product: CASTPPPSGRGTEAFF.